This entry lists 6 T cell receptor beta chains sequenced from one sample in a study of beta chain features in type 1 diabetes. Study-wide findings and caveats: Among all four CD4+ subsets, Type 1 diabetes patients had TCRB CDR3s that were moderately but significantly shorter.

Every bit of the isolated RNA underwent reverse transcription, so sequencing read expressed TCRB transcripts. Data came from immunoSEQ multiplex PCR; TCRdb stores just in-frame clones and leaves some out. The sample has some 330,000 clones, around 13% seen once; the top ten hold 0.0095% to 0.011%. For these receptors, no antigen is known. Sequencing was done on a sample of naive CD4+ T cells from blood. The receptor source for this set is a woman younger than 35 with type 1 diabetes.

This clone was picked up a small number of times. The chain couples TRBV29-1 to TRBJ1-1, with TRBD1 matching over 9 bases. The CDR3 length is 14 residues. Trimming removed 7 bases from V and 8 bases from J; junction bases left unmatched: 14. Germline CDR1 reads SQVTM; CDR2 reads ANQGSEA. The CDR3 DNA follows: TGCAGCGCGACGACAGGGGGTGAAGTGAGGGAAGCTTTCTTT. Its protein is CSATTGGEVREAFF.

This clone occurred a few times. The chain combines TRBV5-4 with TRBJ2-3; 12 bases align to TRBD2. CDR1 and CDR2 from the germline V gene are SGHNT and YYREEE (reference sequence). This CDR3 spans 16 amino acids. Losses at the gene ends were 6 bases for V and 2 bases for J; bases not matched to a gene: 7. For the CDR3, the DNA is TGTGCCAGCAAGGCGGGGACTAGCGGGCCCACAGATACGCAGTATTTT. Its translation: CASKAGTSGPTDTQYF. Supplemented by reference TRBV5-4 and TRBJ2-3, the full variable domain reads ETGVTQSPTHLIKTRGQQVTLRCSSQSGHNTVSWYQQALGQGPQFIFQYYREEENGRGNFPPRFSGLQFPNYSSELNVNALELDDSALYLCASKAGTSGPTDTQYFGPGTRLTVL.

This clone occurred a few times. Additional DNA sequences in this sample encode the identical CDR3. The rearrangement joins TRBV30 to TRBJ2-3; possible D gene TRBD1, 7 bases. V lost 1 base and J 3 bases, leaving 11 bases between the germline ends. The CDR3 is 14 residues long. Germline V gene lookup returns CDR1 GTSNPN and CDR2 SVGIG (reference sequence). The CDR3 loop reads CAWSAAGGTDTQYF. The CDR3 bases are TGTGCCTGGAGTGCGGCAGGGGGGACAGATACGCAGTATTTT.

The chain combines TRBV5-4 with TRBJ2-5, with D possibly matching TRBD2 (6 bases). The V end lost 2 bases, the J end lost 6 bases, and 14 bases lay between the germline ends. The V gene's germline CDR1 is SGHNT and CDR2 YYREEE (reference sequence). The CDR3 is made up of 14 amino acids. The CDR3 region has the DNA TGTGCCAGCAGCTTTCAGGGCGGGACGAAGACCCAGTACTTC. Amino acid sequence: CASSFQGGTKTQYF.

This clone was counted only a few times. This rearrangement joins TRBV7-3 to TRBJ2-2; D remains unclear. V lost 8 bases, J lost 0 bases, and 10 bases lay in between. The germline CDR1 and CDR2 sequences are SGHTA and FQGTGA. The CDR3 is made up of 14 amino acids. CDR3: CASLAAPNTGELFF. As DNA, the CDR3 is TGTGCCAGCCTCGCGGCTCCGAACACCGGGGAGCTGTTTTTT.

V is TRBV6-5 and J is TRBJ2-7, with TRBD1 matching over 8 bases. The J segment lost 5 bases and the V segment lost 2 bases, leaving 5 bases of the junction unmatched. The CDR3 consists of 14 residues. Germline V lookup: CDR1 MNHEY, CDR2 SVGAGI. The CDR3 coding sequence is TGTGCCAGCAGTTACCTCAGGGGGCATAACGAGCAGTACTTC. Translated, it gives CASSYLRGHNEQYF.